This note documents a single T cell receptor beta chain sequence. This specimen belongs to a study of response to subunit inactivated influenza vaccine. TCRdb analysed the RT-PCR reads with MiXCR anew, one entry per CDR3 protein. Among around 790,000 distinct CDR3 sequences listed, about 20% were seen once. This CDR3 has 16 amino acids. Germline V gene sequence: CDR1 DFQATT, CDR2 SNEGSKA (reference sequence). With 4 bases clipped from V and 4 bases from J, the junction kept 12 bases outside the gene matches. J is TRBJ2-1 and V is TRBV20-1; TRBD1 aligns across 8 bases. The sequence derives from a man between 45 and 60 years old who received an inactivated influenza vaccine. Sequencing was performed on PBMCs from blood, taken more than 4 days after vaccination. Here the CDR3 DNA reads TGCAGTGCTACGTACCGGGACAGGCCCCTATACAATGAGCAGTTCTTC. Its translation: CSATYRDRPLYNEQFF.